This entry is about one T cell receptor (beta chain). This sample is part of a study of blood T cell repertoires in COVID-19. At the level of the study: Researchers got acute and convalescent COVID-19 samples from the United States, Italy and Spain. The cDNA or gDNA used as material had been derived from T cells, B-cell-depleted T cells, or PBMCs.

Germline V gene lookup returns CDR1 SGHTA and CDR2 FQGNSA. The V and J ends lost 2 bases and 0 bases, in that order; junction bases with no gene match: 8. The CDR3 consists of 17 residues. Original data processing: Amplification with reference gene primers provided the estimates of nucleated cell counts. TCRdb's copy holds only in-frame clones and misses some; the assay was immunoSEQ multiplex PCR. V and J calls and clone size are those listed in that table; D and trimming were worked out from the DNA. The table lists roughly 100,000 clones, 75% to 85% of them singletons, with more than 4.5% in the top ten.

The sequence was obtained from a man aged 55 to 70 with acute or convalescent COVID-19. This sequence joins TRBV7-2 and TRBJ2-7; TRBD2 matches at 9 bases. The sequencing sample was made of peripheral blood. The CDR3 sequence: CASSLTASGTISYEQYF. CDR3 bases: TGTGCCAGCAGCTTAACGGCTAGCGGGACCATCTCCTACGAGCAGTACTTC. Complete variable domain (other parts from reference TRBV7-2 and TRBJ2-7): GAGVSQSPSNKVTEKGKDVELRCDPISGHTALYWYRQSLGQGLEFLIYFQGNSAPDKSGLPSDRFSAERTGGSVSTLTIQRTQQEDSAVYLCASSLTASGTISYEQYFGPGTRLTVT.